These 30 T cell receptor beta chains came from one sample sequenced in a study of CD8 T cells in Susac syndrome. Reverse transcription used roughly 0.5 to 1 ug RNA and random hexamers. TCRdb reprocessed the immunoSEQ multiplex PCR reads via MiXCR and lists one record per CDR3 protein. The data contain 160,000 or so distinct CDR3 sequences, roughly 92% of them seen just once; the ten biggest clones take up roughly 0.11%. The sample consisted of CD4+ T cells from PBMCs. The receptors were sampled from a human donor with Susac syndrome.

The J gene is TRBJ2-1, the V gene TRBV11-2; D is ambiguous. Germline values: CDR1 SGHAT, CDR2 FQNNGV. V was cut by 4 bases and J by 0 bases, with 13 bases left in between. The CDR3 runs to 16 residues. CDR3 amino acids: CASSSQVTSSYNEQFF. The DNA for the CDR3 is TGTGCCAGCAGCTCGCAGGTTACGAGCTCCTACAATGAGCAGTTCTTC.

The rearrangement links TRBV3-1 to TRBJ2-5, with 8 bases aligning to TRBD1. Trimming cost V 4 bases and J 5 bases; bases outside gene matches: 9. Germline-derived CDR1 and CDR2 are LGHDT and YNNKEL (reference sequence). CDR3 length: 15 amino acids. The CDR3 loop reads CASSLGQAFSETQYF. For the CDR3, the DNA is TGTGCCAGCAGCCTGGGACAGGCGTTCAGTGAGACCCAGTACTTC.

V gene TRBV5-8 combines with J gene TRBJ1-5; TRBD1 is a possible D gene (5 bases). V dropped 4 bases and J dropped 2 bases, with 16 bases sitting between them. Germline values: CDR1 SGHTS, CDR2 YDEGEE. The CDR3 extends over 16 amino acids. The CDR3 loop is CASSQPPRRGNQPQHF. CDR3 DNA sequence: TGTGCCAGCAGCCAACCCCCGCGCAGGGGCAATCAGCCCCAGCATTTT.

This clonotype was detected ten times or more. This rearrangement joins TRBV7-9 to TRBJ1-1; D uncertain. V was trimmed by 6 bases and J by 0 bases, leaving 5 bases between them. Germline CDR1 SEHNR, CDR2 FQNEAQ (reference sequence). CDR3 length: 12 residues. The CDR3 sequence: CASSLLNTEAFF. The DNA of the CDR3 is TGTGCCAGCAGTTTACTGAACACTGAAGCTTTCTTT. The full variable domain, completed using reference TRBV7-9 and TRBJ1-1, is DTGVSQNPRHKITKRGQNVTFRCDPISEHNRLYWYRQTLGQGPEFLTYFQNEAQLEKSRLLSDRFSAERPKGSFSTLEIQRTEQGDSAMYLCASSLLNTEAFFGQGTRLTVV.

The chain combines TRBV12-3 or TRBV12-4 with TRBJ2-7; TRBD1 aligns across 10 bases. With 6 bases clipped from V and 4 bases from J, the junction kept 6 bases outside the gene matches. There are 14 residues in the CDR3. CDR3 DNA: TGTGCCAGCAGACGCCGGGACAGGGGTTACGAGCAGTACTTC. It translates to CASRRRDRGYEQYF.

The V call is TRBV7-9, the J call TRBJ2-1; D ambiguous. Trimming cost V 5 bases and J 4 bases, with 12 bases left between them. The CDR3 has 14 amino acids. In germline, CDR1 is SEHNR, CDR2 FQNEAQ (reference sequence). The CDR3 here is CASSRPGSYNEQFF. The CDR3 DNA follows: TGTGCCAGCAGCCGGCCGGGCTCTTACAATGAGCAGTTCTTC. The whole variable domain, remainder taken from reference TRBV7-9 and TRBJ2-1, is DTGVSQNPRHKITKRGQNVTFRCDPISEHNRLYWYRQTLGQGPEFLTYFQNEAQLEKSRLLSDRFSAERPKGSFSTLEIQRTEQGDSAMYLCASSRPGSYNEQFFGPGTRLTVL.

This chain joins TRBV6-4 and TRBJ2-4, with 9 bases aligning to TRBD1. CDR3 length: 13 amino acids. J was trimmed by 8 bases and V by 5 bases; bases with no gene match: 4. Germline V CDR1 and CDR2: MRHNA, SNTAGT. CDR3 residues: CASSYDRGDIQYF. The CDR3 nucleotides are TGTGCCAGCAGTTACGACAGGGGGGACATTCAGTACTTC.

The rearrangement links TRBV13 to TRBJ2-5, with 8 bases that match TRBD1. Germline V lookup: CDR1 PRHDT, CDR2 FYEKMQ (reference sequence). V lost 5 bases and J lost 1; bases outside the gene matches: 3. The CDR3 spans 14 residues. Here the CDR3 reads CASSRGTGQETQYF. The CDR3, as DNA: TGTGCCAGCAGCCGGGGGACAGGCCAAGAGACCCAGTACTTC.

The chain has TRBV5-6 and TRBJ2-5; perhaps TRBD2 as D (6 bases). The germline V gene encodes CDR1 SGHDT and CDR2 YYEEEE. V was trimmed by 0 bases and J by 5 bases, leaving 17 bases between them. CDR3 length equals 16 residues. The CDR3 here is CASSLAWAGNGETQYF. The CDR3 DNA reads as TGTGCCAGCAGCTTGGCCTGGGCGGGGAACGGGGAGACCCAGTACTTC.

CDR3 region: CASSLTAGKGSEAFF. As DNA, the CDR3 is TGTGCCAGCAGCTTAACGGCCGGGAAGGGATCTGAAGCTTTCTTT. The chain uses TRBV7-3 and TRBJ1-1; D gene uncertain. CDR1 is SGHTA, CDR2 FQGTGA, per germline. Between the trimmed V and J ends, which lost 0 bases and 6 bases, there was a span of 14 bases. The CDR3 extends over 15 amino acids.

The chain employs TRBV12-3 or TRBV12-4 and TRBJ1-2; D is ambiguous. Trimming stripped 1 base from V and 9 bases from J, with 6 bases between. This CDR3 region has 11 residues. This chain's CDR3 is CASSLVDRYTF. CDR3 bases: TGTGCCAGCAGTTTAGTTGATCGCTACACCTTC.

The V call is TRBV7-7, the J call TRBJ2-5; D is unclear. Germline values: CDR1 SSHAT, CDR2 FNYEAQ (reference sequence). Trimming left V 5 bases short and J 5 bases short, with 9 bases between. This CDR3 has 12 residues. CDR3 protein: CASSPQSETQYF. The CDR3, as DNA: TGTGCCAGCAGCCCCCAGTCGGAGACCCAGTACTTC.

The chain couples TRBV15 to TRBJ1-5; D gene uncertain. Deletions cut 0 bases from V and 5 bases from J, with 8 bases between. The CDR3 has 14 amino acids. Germline CDR1 and CDR2: LNHNV and YYDKDF (reference sequence). The CDR3 DNA reads TGTGCCACCAGCAGAGATCGATGGGATCAGCCCCAGCATTTT. Residues: CATSRDRWDQPQHF.

The rearrangement uses TRBV13 and TRBJ1-2; TRBD1 is a possible D gene (5 bases). V gave up 5 bases and J gave up 6 bases, with 10 bases separating them. CDR1 PRHDT and CDR2 FYEKMQ come from the germline V gene (reference sequence). This CDR3 contains 12 residues. CDR3 nucleotide sequence: TGTGCCAGCAGCACCTCGGGGGATGGCTACACCTTC. Its protein is CASSTSGDGYTF.

This chain connects TRBV5-1 to TRBJ2-5; 7 nucleotides line up with TRBD1. Germline V gene lookup returns CDR1 SGHRS and CDR2 YFSETQ. After removal of 0 bases from V and 0 bases from J, the junction contained 5 bases not matched to a gene. The CDR3 is 16 amino acids. The CDR3 nucleotides read TGCGCCAGCAGCTTGGAGTTCAGGGGGTACCAAGAGACCCAGTACTTC. Translating it yields CASSLEFRGYQETQYF.

The chain is built from TRBV30 and TRBJ2-1; D may be TRBD1 or TRBD2 (5 bases each). Germline CDR1 and CDR2: GTSNPN and SVGIG (reference sequence). The CDR3 runs to 14 residues. Between the trimmed V and J ends, which lost 2 bases and 3 bases, there was a span of 11 bases. The chain's CDR3 is CAWSTAGGYNEQFF. In DNA form, the CDR3 reads TGTGCCTGGAGTACAGCTGGGGGCTACAATGAGCAGTTCTTC.

Here the CDR3 reads CASSRTGQGWTQYF. CDR3 nucleotide sequence: TGTGCCAGCAGCCGGACCGGACAGGGATGGACCCAGTACTTC. The V call is TRBV3-1, the J call TRBJ2-5, with 8 positions matching TRBD1. Germline assignment: CDR1 LGHDT and CDR2 YNNKEL (reference sequence). Germline trimming cut 4 bases from V and 7 bases from J; bases unmatched to any gene: 8. The CDR3 is 14 residues long.

The genes are TRBV7-2 and TRBJ1-2, with no clear D. Between the trimmed V and J ends, which lost 4 bases and 4 bases, there was a span of 13 bases. Germline CDR1 reads SGHTA; CDR2 reads FQGNSA. The CDR3 extends over 14 amino acids. The CDR3 DNA is TGTGCCAGCAGCTCAAGCGACGGATTCTATGGCTACACCTTC. The encoded protein is CASSSSDGFYGYTF. The full variable domain, completed using reference TRBV7-2 and TRBJ1-2, is GAGVSQSPSNKVTEKGKDVELRCDPISGHTALYWYRQSLGQGLEFLIYFQGNSAPDKSGLPSDRFSAERTGGSVSTLTIQRTQQEDSAVYLCASSSSDGFYGYTFGSGTRLTVV.

In this sample, this clonotype turned up a few times. The DNA for the CDR3 is TGCGCCAGCAGCCCCGGGAGGCCCACAGATACGCAGTATTTT. This codes for CASSPGRPTDTQYF. This chain uses TRBV5-1 with TRBJ2-3; 7 bases agree with TRBD2. Trimming took 4 bases from V and 2 from J; bases not matched to a gene: 4. There are 14 residues in the CDR3. Germline CDR1 SGHRS, CDR2 YFSETQ. The whole variable domain, filled in from reference TRBV5-1 and TRBJ2-3, reads KAGVTQTPRYLIKTRGQQVTLSCSPISGHRSVSWYQQTPGQGLQFLFEYFSETQRNKGNFPGRFSGRQFSNSRSEMNVSTLELGDSALYLCASSPGRPTDTQYFGPGTRLTVL.

This sequence joins TRBV4-1 and TRBJ1-5; D is unclear. The germline CDR1 and CDR2 sequences are MGHRA and YSYEKL. Between the trimmed V and J ends, which lost 2 bases and 3 bases, there was a span of 8 bases. The CDR3 loop spans 14 amino acids. CDR3 DNA: TGCGCCAGCAGCCAACGGACGCCCAATCAGCCCCAGCATTTT. Its protein product is CASSQRTPNQPQHF.

The gene calls are TRBV24-1 and TRBJ1-2; no clear D gene. The V gene lost 7 bases and the J gene lost 2 bases, with 13 bases spanning the gap. The V gene's germline CDR1 is KGHDR and CDR2 SFDVKD. This CDR3 is built from 14 residues. The CDR3 loop is CATSYPGTNYGYTF. The DNA for the CDR3 is TGTGCCACCAGCTATCCGGGAACGAACTATGGCTACACCTTC.

The V call is TRBV20-1, the J call TRBJ2-3, with 9 bases matching TRBD2. V gave up 8 bases and J gave up 1 base; unmatched junction bases: 7. Germline values: CDR1 DFQATT, CDR2 SNEGSKA (reference sequence). This CDR3 is 14 amino acids long. CDR3 sequence (DNA): TGCAGTTACGAAATAGCGGGGGGCACAGATACGCAGTATTTT. It codes for CSYEIAGGTDTQYF.

The chain joins TRBV14 to TRBJ2-1; TRBD2 matches 9 bases. The CDR3 has 15 amino acids. Trimming took 6 bases from V and 4 from J; bases not matched to a gene: 7. Germline CDR1 SGHDN, CDR2 FVKESK. DNA for the CDR3: TGTGCCAGCAGAGGTAGCGGGGGAGCATACAATGAGCAGTTCTTC. Its translation: CASRGSGGAYNEQFF.

This chain links TRBV5-1 with TRBJ2-7; 8 positions agree with TRBD1. This CDR3 has 15 residues. Germline lookup yields CDR1 SGHRS and CDR2 YFSETQ. Trimming took 4 bases from V and 5 from J; bases not matched to a gene: 11. The CDR3 DNA reads as TGCGCCAGCAGCCCCAGGACAGGGTCAAGGAACGAGCAGTACTTC. This codes for CASSPRTGSRNEQYF.

The chain carries TRBV19 and TRBJ2-7; TRBD2 matches at 7 bases. The V gene's germline CDR1 is LNHDA and CDR2 SQIVND (reference sequence). V trimming: 10 bases; J trimming: 6 bases; junction bases outside the gene matches: 15. The CDR3 has 14 residues. CDR3 sequence reads: CATSSLGRVIEQYF. The CDR3 region has the DNA TGTGCCACTTCATCCCTGGGGAGGGTAATCGAGCAGTACTTC. Full variable domain (missing parts from reference TRBV19 and TRBJ2-7): DGGITQSPKYLFRKEGQNVTLSCEQNLNHDAMYWYRQDPGQGLRLIYYSQIVNDFQKGDIAEGYSVSREKKESFPLTVTSAQKNPTAFYLCATSSLGRVIEQYFGPGTRLTVT.

The V gene is TRBV6-1, the J gene TRBJ1-3, with 9 positions matching TRBD1. Germline CDR1 is MNHNS and CDR2 is SASEGT. The CDR3 loop spans 14 amino acids. V shed 8 bases, J shed 6 bases, and the junction held 8 bases outside the gene matches. The CDR3 region has the DNA TGTGCCAGCGGCCGGGACAGGGTAGAAAACACCATATATTTT. Protein product: CASGRDRVENTIYF.

CDR3 in amino acids: CSVDTGRNTGELFF. CDR3 nucleotides: TGCAGCGTCGATACCGGGAGAAACACCGGGGAGCTGTTTTTT. V and J are TRBV29-1 and TRBJ2-2; the D gene is possibly TRBD2 (6 bases). The CDR3 is made up of 14 amino acids. Trimming cost V 6 bases and J 2 bases, with 13 bases left between them. Germline V gives CDR1 SQVTM, CDR2 ANQGSEA.

The chain links TRBV9 to TRBJ1-2; D gene ambiguous. This CDR3 comprises 17 residues. The V gene lost 0 bases and the J gene lost 7 bases, with 22 bases spanning the gap. Germline CDR1 reads SGDLS; CDR2 reads YYNGEE. DNA of the CDR3: TGTGCCAGCAGCGTAGCGGGGATGGCGGGGAGCCCGGGTGGCTACACCTTC. Translation: CASSVAGMAGSPGGYTF.

V gene TRBV2 combines with J gene TRBJ1-4; the D is unclear. Germline assignment: CDR1 SNHLY and CDR2 FYNNEI. Trimming removed 5 bases at V and 5 bases at J, with 12 bases between. The CDR3 has 14 amino acids. CDR3 amino acids: CASSPQYRNEKLFF. CDR3 sequence (DNA): TGTGCCAGCAGTCCCCAGTATCGGAATGAAAAACTGTTTTTT.

This clonotype was recorded once. This rearrangement joins TRBV11-2 to TRBJ2-1, with TRBD1 matching 8 bases. Trimming cost V 7 bases and J 6 bases; bases outside gene matches: 8. The CDR3 covers 14 residues. CDR1 is SGHAT, CDR2 FQNNGV, per germline. The CDR3 nucleotides read TGTGCCAGCACCCGGACAGGGCGCCCCAATGAGCAGTTCTTC. Translated: CASTRTGRPNEQFF.